This note documents a single TCR beta chain sequence. Its antigen is not identified. Its ends do not fully match the called genes, so a read error is possible. Germline V gene data show CDR1 as SSHAT and CDR2 as FNYEAQ (reference sequence). This CDR3 comprises 15 residues. This sample is part of a study of cytomegalovirus exposure and HLA in healthy donors. The PCR made use of 60 Vbeta and 13 Jbeta primers. Using immunoSEQ multiplex PCR, the repertoire was profiled, and TCRdb retains in-frame clones only, with some absent. The data hold 200,000 or so clones, with around 85% observed a single time. Study-wide results and caveats: Specific recognition of CMV antigens was confirmed in vitro for a few chains (all CMV-associated). Sequences of the TCR beta chain were said to predict the HLA-A and HLA-B alleles of most subjects accurately. Several top significant clusters appeared, in a later analysis, to be linked to common viral pathogens.

Material: PBMCs. The source of this sequence is a human donor in good health. This chain links TRBV7-7 with TRBJ2-5; 10 bases fit TRBD1. In DNA form, the CDR3 reads TGTGCTAGCAGCGTGAACCCGGGACAGGGGGAGACCCAGTACTTC. Translating it yields CASSVNPGQGETQYF.